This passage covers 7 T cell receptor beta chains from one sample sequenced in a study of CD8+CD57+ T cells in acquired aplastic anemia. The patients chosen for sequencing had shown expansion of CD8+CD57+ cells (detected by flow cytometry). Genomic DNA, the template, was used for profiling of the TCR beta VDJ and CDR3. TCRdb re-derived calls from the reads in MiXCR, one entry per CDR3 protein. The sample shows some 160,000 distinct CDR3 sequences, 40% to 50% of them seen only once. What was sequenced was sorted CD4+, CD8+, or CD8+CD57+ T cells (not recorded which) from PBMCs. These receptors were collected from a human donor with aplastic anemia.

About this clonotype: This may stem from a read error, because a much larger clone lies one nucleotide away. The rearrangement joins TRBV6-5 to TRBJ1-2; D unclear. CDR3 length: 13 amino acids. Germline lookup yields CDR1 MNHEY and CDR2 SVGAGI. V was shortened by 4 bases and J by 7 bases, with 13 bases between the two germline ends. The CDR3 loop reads CASSFLGGGGYTF. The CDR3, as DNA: TGTGCCAGCAGTTTCTTGGGAGGTGGTGGCTACACCTTC.

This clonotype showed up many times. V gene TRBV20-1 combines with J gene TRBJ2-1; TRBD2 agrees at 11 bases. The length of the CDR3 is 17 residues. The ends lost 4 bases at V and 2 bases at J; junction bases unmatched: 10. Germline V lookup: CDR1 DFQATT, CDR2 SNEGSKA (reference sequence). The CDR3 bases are TGCAGTGCTACTGAGACTAGCGGGACCAACACCTACAATGAGCAGTTCTTC. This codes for CSATETSGTNTYNEQFF.

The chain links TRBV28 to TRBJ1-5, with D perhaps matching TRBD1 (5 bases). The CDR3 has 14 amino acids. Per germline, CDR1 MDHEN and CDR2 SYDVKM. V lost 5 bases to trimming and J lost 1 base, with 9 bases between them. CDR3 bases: TGTGCCAGCAGTAGGTCAGGGAGCAATCAGCCCCAGCATTTT. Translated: CASSRSGSNQPQHF.

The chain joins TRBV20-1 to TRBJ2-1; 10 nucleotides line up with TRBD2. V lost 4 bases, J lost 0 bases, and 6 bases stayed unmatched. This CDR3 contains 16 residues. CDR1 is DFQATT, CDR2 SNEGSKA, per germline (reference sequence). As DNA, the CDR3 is TGCAGTGCTACTAAACTAGCGGGGAGCTCCTACAATGAGCAGTTCTTC. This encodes CSATKLAGSSYNEQFF.

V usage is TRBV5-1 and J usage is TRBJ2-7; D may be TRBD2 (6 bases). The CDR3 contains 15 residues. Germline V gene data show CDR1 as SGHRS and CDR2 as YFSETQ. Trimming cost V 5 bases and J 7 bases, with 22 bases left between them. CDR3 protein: CASRLGLPSGGEQYF. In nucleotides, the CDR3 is TGCGCCAGCAGACTTGGACTACCGTCCGGGGGAGAGCAGTACTTC.

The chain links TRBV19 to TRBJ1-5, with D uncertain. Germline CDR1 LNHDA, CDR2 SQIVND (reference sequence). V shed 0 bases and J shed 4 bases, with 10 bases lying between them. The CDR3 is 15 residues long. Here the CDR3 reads CASSIDDGGNQPQHF. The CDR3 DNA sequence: TGTGCCAGTAGTATAGATGATGGCGGTAATCAGCCCCAGCATTTT.

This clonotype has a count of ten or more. CDR3 nucleotides: TGTGCCAGCAGCCTCAGGGGGTCAAGCAATCAGCCCCAGCATTTT. Translation gives CASSLRGSSNQPQHF. The chain couples TRBV7-2 to TRBJ1-5; 7 nucleotides match TRBD1. After removal of 5 bases from V and 1 base from J, the junction contained 5 bases not matched to a gene. Germline values: CDR1 SGHTA, CDR2 FQGNSA. The CDR3 spans 15 residues. Complete variable domain (other parts from reference TRBV7-2 and TRBJ1-5): GAGVSQSPSNKVTEKGKDVELRCDPISGHTALYWYRQSLGQGLEFLIYFQGNSAPDKSGLPSDRFSAERTGGSVSTLTIQRTQQEDSAVYLCASSLRGSSNQPQHFGDGTRLSIL.